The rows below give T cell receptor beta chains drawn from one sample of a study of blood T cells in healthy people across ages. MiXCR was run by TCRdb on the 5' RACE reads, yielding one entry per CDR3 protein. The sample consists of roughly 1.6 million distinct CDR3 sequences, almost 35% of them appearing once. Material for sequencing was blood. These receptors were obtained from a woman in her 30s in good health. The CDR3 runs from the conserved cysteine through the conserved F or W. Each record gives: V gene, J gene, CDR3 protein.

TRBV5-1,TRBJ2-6,CASSRTGVTSGANVRTF
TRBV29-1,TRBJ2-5,CSAELTGMGWRTQYF
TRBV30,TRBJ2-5,CAWVGTRGTQYF
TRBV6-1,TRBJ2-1,CASSETRGTGNEQFF
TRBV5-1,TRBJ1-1,CASSLVWGMTEAFF
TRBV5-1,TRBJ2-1,CASSLVYGGAYNEQFF
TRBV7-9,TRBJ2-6,CASSVRTGFGANVLTF
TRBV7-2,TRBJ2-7,CASSSRDTYGQYF
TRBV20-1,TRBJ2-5,CSARWLPETQYF
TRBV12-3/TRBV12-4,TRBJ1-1,CASTHRDRDLGAFF
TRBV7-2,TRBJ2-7,CASSLGRGDYEQYF
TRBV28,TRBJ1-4,CASSLPDREKNEKLFF
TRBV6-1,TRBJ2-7,CASMKERTSGLYEQYF
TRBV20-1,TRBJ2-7,CSPRRTGVLEQYF
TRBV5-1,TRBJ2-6,CASSVQSSGANVLTF
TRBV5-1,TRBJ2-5,CASSSLAGGQQTQYF
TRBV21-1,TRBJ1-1,CASSKDLRGEEVTEAFF
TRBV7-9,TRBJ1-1,CASSPRDSPKAFF
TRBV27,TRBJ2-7,CASSPPGYGNEQYF
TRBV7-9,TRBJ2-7,CASSPRHGYEQYF
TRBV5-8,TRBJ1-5,CASSLEKGMFENQPQHF
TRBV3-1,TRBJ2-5,CASSQERGKTQYF
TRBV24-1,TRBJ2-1,CATSDPRRRRNEQFF
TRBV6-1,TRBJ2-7,CASSRTGYYEQYF
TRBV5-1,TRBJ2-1,CASGIRDPVENEQFF
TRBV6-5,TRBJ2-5,CASSYGGLVRETQYF
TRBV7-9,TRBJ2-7,CASSRTGSVYEQYF
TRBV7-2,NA,CASSFQSTQYF
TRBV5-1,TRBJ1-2,CASSLAGTLDGYTF
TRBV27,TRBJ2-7,CASLDRSWVQYF
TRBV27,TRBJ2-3,CASSAPAGTASTDTQYF
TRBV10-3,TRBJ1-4,CAISESRDPNEKLFF
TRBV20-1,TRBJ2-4,CSASRVGKNIQYF
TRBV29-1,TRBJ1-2,CSVGGRTGTYGYTF
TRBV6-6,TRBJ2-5,CASSTDSRETQYF
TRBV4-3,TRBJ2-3,CASSQDEMTVLTQYF
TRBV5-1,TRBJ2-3,CASSSVRGTDTQYF